Listed here are 28 T cell receptor beta chains from one sample, sequenced in a study of OX40 agonist ivuxolimab in advanced cancers. The data were produced by immunoSEQ multiplex PCR, yet TCRdb's version contains in-frame clones alone and is incomplete. The sample includes approximately 80,000 clones, about 85% of them seen just once. Here the sequenced sample was CD4+ or CD8+ T cells sorted from blood, taken in a trial of the OX40 agonist ivuxolimab. Every receptor here comes from an adult with an advanced solid tumor such as melanoma, head and neck, liver or kidney cancer.

The rearrangement joins TRBV19 to TRBJ2-5; D ambiguous. The V end lost 2 bases, the J end lost 2 bases, and 9 bases lay between the germline ends. CDR1 and CDR2 (germline): LNHDA, SQIVND (reference sequence). This CDR3 is 14 amino acids long. CDR3: CASSISWQQETQYF. CDR3 DNA: TGTGCCAGTAGTATAAGTTGGCAGCAAGAGACCCAGTACTTC. Drawing the rest from reference TRBV19 and TRBJ2-5, the complete variable domain is DGGITQSPKYLFRKEGQNVTLSCEQNLNHDAMYWYRQDPGQGLRLIYYSQIVNDFQKGDIAEGYSVSREKKESFPLTVTSAQKNPTAFYLCASSISWQQETQYFGPGTRLLVL.

V and J are TRBV27 and TRBJ2-1; D gene unclear. The CDR3 has 14 amino acids. Per germline, CDR1 MNHEY and CDR2 SMNVEV (reference sequence). The ends were cut back, 2 bases at V and 5 bases at J, with 10 bases in the middle. The CDR3 region has the DNA TGTGCCAGCAGTTTAATCAGGACCAACAATGAGCAGTTCTTC. Protein product: CASSLIRTNNEQFF.

The genes are TRBV14 and TRBJ2-1, with D unresolved. The germline V and J ends were trimmed by 4 bases and 7 bases, with 14 bases remaining between them. Germline loops: CDR1 SGHDN, CDR2 FVKESK. The CDR3 has 14 amino acids. CDR3 amino acids: CASSLNIVVNEQFF. Written as DNA, the CDR3 is TGTGCCAGCAGCCTTAATATTGTGGTTAATGAGCAGTTCTTC.

The genes are TRBV19 and TRBJ2-3, with unresolved D. This CDR3 contains 14 residues. Germline V lookup: CDR1 LNHDA, CDR2 SQIVND (reference sequence). Deletions cut 8 bases from V and 2 bases from J, with 14 bases between. The CDR3 protein is CASRFEGNTDTQYF. As DNA, the CDR3 is TGTGCCAGTCGGTTCGAAGGCAACACAGATACGCAGTATTTT.

This clone was counted a few times. The identical CDR3 is also encoded by other nucleotide sequences in the sample. The rearrangement links TRBV5-4 to TRBJ2-5, with a possible D match to TRBD2 (6 bases). The CDR3 consists of 14 residues. The V end lost 4 bases, the J end lost 2 bases, and 12 bases lay between the germline ends. Germline lookup yields CDR1 SGHNT and CDR2 YYREEE (reference sequence). CDR3 in DNA: TGTGCCAGCAGCCCCGATGGGGGGCAAGAGACCCAGTACTTC. The encoded protein is CASSPDGGQETQYF.

The chain couples TRBV28 to TRBJ1-5; D unclear. The CDR3 is made up of 15 amino acids. From germline, CDR1 is MDHEN and CDR2 SYDVKM. The V gene lost 2 bases and the J gene lost 6 bases, with 14 bases spanning the gap. The CDR3 coding sequence is TGTGCCAGCAGTTTAATAAGCGGGGAAATTCAGCCCCAGCATTTT. This codes for CASSLISGEIQPQHF. Full variable domain (remainder filled in from reference TRBV28 and TRBJ1-5): DVKVTQSSRYLVKRTGEKVFLECVQDMDHENMFWYRQDPGLGLRLIYFSYDVKMKEKGDIPEGYSVSREKKERFSLILESASTNQTSMYLCASSLISGEIQPQHFGDGTRLSIL.

V and J are TRBV5-1 and TRBJ1-3; the D gene is possibly TRBD1 (6 bases). Looked up from germline, CDR1 is SGHRS and CDR2 is YFSETQ. This CDR3 is 15 amino acids long. Trimming took 4 bases from V and 0 from J, leaving 11 bases between them. The CDR3 DNA follows: TGCGCCAGCAGCGCTGAGGGGGACTCTGGAAACACCATATATTTT. This gives the protein CASSAEGDSGNTIYF.

This chain joins TRBV28 and TRBJ2-7; D unclear. The CDR3 covers 14 residues. Germline CDR1 is MDHEN and CDR2 is SYDVKM. The V and J ends lost 3 bases and 2 bases respectively, with 11 bases between them. The CDR3 sequence: CASSFVLDPYEQYF. The DNA for the CDR3 is TGTGCCAGCAGTTTTGTCCTAGATCCCTACGAGCAGTACTTC.

Concerning this clone itself: Other DNA sequences in this specimen translate into the identical CDR3. The V and J genes are TRBV7-9 and TRBJ2-1, with 10 bases that match TRBD2. V gave up 4 bases and J gave up 7 bases; unmatched junction bases: 7. Germline loops: CDR1 SEHNR, CDR2 FQNEAQ (reference sequence). The CDR3 has 15 residues. As DNA, the CDR3 is TGTGCCAGCAGCTCGAGCGGGAGGGCTTGGAATGAGCAGTTCTTC. Its translation is CASSSSGRAWNEQFF.

The CDR3 DNA is TGTGCCAGTAGTATAACGGGCTTCTCCTACAATGAGCAGTTCTTC. It codes for CASSITGFSYNEQFF. V and J are TRBV19 and TRBJ2-1; D uncertain. Germline CDR1 is LNHDA and CDR2 is SQIVND (reference sequence). V lost 2 bases and J lost 0, with 8 bases in between. This CDR3 has 15 residues.

The J gene is TRBJ2-4, the V gene TRBV30; D is possibly TRBD1 or TRBD2 (5 bases each). The length of the CDR3 is 14 residues. Germline V CDR1 and CDR2: GTSNPN, SVGIG (reference sequence). The ends were cut back, 0 bases at V and 8 bases at J, with 14 bases in the middle. The CDR3 sequence is CAWSVAGEGDIQYF. Written as DNA, the CDR3 is TGTGCCTGGAGTGTTGCCGGGGAAGGGGACATTCAGTACTTC.

Here the CDR3 DNA reads TGTGCCAGCACCCGGACAGGGGTGGGTTCACCCCTCCACTTT. It codes for CASTRTGVGSPLHF. The gene calls are TRBV6-5 and TRBJ1-6; TRBD1 matches 9 bases. Unmatched junction bases numbered 7, after V lost 7 bases and J lost 9 bases. Germline V lookup: CDR1 MNHEY, CDR2 SVGAGI. This CDR3 spans 14 amino acids.

The chain carries TRBV6-1 and TRBJ1-5; D ambiguous. In germline, CDR1 is MNHNS, CDR2 SASEGT. Between the trimmed V and J ends, which lost 6 bases and 1 base, there was a span of 10 bases. The CDR3 has 14 residues. This CDR3 reads CASRTDSSNQPQHF. CDR3 DNA sequence: TGTGCCAGCAGGACTGACTCGAGCAATCAGCCCCAGCATTTT.

The V gene is TRBV28, the J gene TRBJ2-7, with 11 bases lining up with TRBD1. V lost 5 bases and J lost 2; bases outside the gene matches: 11. This CDR3 contains 17 residues. The germline V gene encodes CDR1 MDHEN and CDR2 SYDVKM. CDR3 DNA sequence: TGTGCCAGCAGTAGGCCCACTCCGGGACAGGGGGCCTACGAGCAGTACTTC. It encodes CASSRPTPGQGAYEQYF.

The chain combines TRBV4-1 with TRBJ1-5; maybe TRBD1 (6 bases). CDR1 MGHRA and CDR2 YSYEKL come from the germline V gene. The CDR3 is made up of 14 amino acids. Trimming removed 3 bases at V and 9 bases at J, with 15 bases between. The DNA of the CDR3 is TGCGCCAGCAGCCAGCCAAGGGAGGGGGGGCCCCAGCATTTT. Its protein is CASSQPREGGPQHF.

Here the CDR3 DNA reads TGTGCCAGTAACCAGGGGAACCAGAGAAACACTGAAGCTTTCTTT. Translated, it gives CASNQGNQRNTEAFF. The chain employs TRBV19 and TRBJ1-1; D perhaps matches TRBD1 (6 bases). Trimming took 7 bases from V and 2 from J, leaving 17 bases between them. The germline gives CDR1 LNHDA, CDR2 SQIVND (reference sequence). CDR3 length equals 15 residues.

V is TRBV11-2 and J is TRBJ2-1; TRBD1 matches 7 bases. Germline CDR1 reads SGHAT; CDR2 reads FQNNGV. The CDR3 length is 14 residues. Trimming at V came to 2 bases and at J to 2 bases, leaving 0 bases not matched to a gene. This CDR3 reads CASSLQGAYNEQFF. CDR3 nucleotide sequence: TGTGCCAGCAGCTTACAGGGGGCCTACAATGAGCAGTTCTTC.

V is TRBV27 and J is TRBJ2-7; 10 bases agree with TRBD2. V was pared by 6 bases and J by 2 bases, with 4 bases of the junction left unmatched. Germline V gene lookup returns CDR1 MNHEY and CDR2 SMNVEV (reference sequence). This CDR3 contains 14 residues. This chain's CDR3 is CASSRSGRAYEQYF. CDR3 bases: TGTGCCAGCAGCCGGAGCGGGAGGGCCTACGAGCAGTACTTC.

Concerning this clone itself: At one end, the junction sequence differs from germline, possibly due to a read error. The chain links TRBV7-2 to TRBJ1-5, with D unclear. CDR3 length: 12 residues. Germline values: CDR1 SGHTA, CDR2 FQGNSA. CDR3 loop: CASSMVNRPQHF. Here the CDR3 DNA reads TGTGCCAGCAGTATGGTCAATCGGCCCCAGCATTTT.

The chain uses TRBV9 and TRBJ2-1; TRBD2 aligns across 13 bases. The germline gives CDR1 SGDLS, CDR2 YYNGEE. This CDR3 is built from 16 residues. V was clipped by 0 bases and J by 8 bases; unmatched bases: 5. CDR3 DNA: TGTGCCAGCAGCGTAGGGAGCGGACTAGCGGGGGATGAGCAGTTCTTC. Translation gives CASSVGSGLAGDEQFF.

This rearrangement joins TRBV28 to TRBJ2-7, with 7 bases fitting TRBD2. This CDR3 has 14 residues. V shed 8 bases and J 0 bases; nucleotides not matched to a gene: 7. Germline V gene lookup returns CDR1 MDHEN and CDR2 SYDVKM. DNA for the CDR3: TGTGCCAGCTCGGGGGGAGTGGGCTCCTACGAGCAGTACTTC. Amino acids: CASSGGVGSYEQYF.

This chain links TRBV6-1 with TRBJ2-6; D might be TRBD1 (5 bases). Germline values: CDR1 MNHNS, CDR2 SASEGT. The CDR3 runs to 12 residues. The CDR3 sequence is CARGSGANVLTF. CDR3 coding DNA: TGTGCTAGGGGTTCTGGGGCCAACGTCCTGACTTTC.

The gene calls are TRBV11-3 and TRBJ2-7; unclear D gene. CDR1 is SGHNT and CDR2 is YENEEA in the germline V gene. CDR3 length: 14 residues. Trimming left V 3 bases short and J 0 bases short, with 9 bases between. CDR3 amino acids: CASSLGFSSYEQYF. The CDR3 bases are TGTGCCAGCAGCTTGGGATTTTCCTCCTACGAGCAGTACTTC.

The rearrangement links TRBV27 to TRBJ2-1; TRBD1 aligns across 10 bases. Germline CDR1 MNHEY, CDR2 SMNVEV (reference sequence). V trimming: 4 bases; J trimming: 3 bases; junction bases outside the gene matches: 3. This CDR3 comprises 15 residues. The CDR3 region has the DNA TGTGCCAGCAGTTCCGACAGGGGGCTCTACAATGAGCAGTTCTTC. This encodes CASSSDRGLYNEQFF.

V and J are TRBV27 and TRBJ1-1; D perhaps matches TRBD1 (5 bases). V lost 1 base and J lost 4, with 10 bases in between. This CDR3 has 14 amino acids. Germline CDR1 MNHEY, CDR2 SMNVEV (reference sequence). The CDR3 nucleotides are TGTGCCAGCAGTTTATATGGGGGTGGCACTGAAGCTTTCTTT. Translation gives CASSLYGGGTEAFF.

V usage is TRBV7-3 and J usage is TRBJ1-1; D not resolved. From germline, CDR1 is SGHTA and CDR2 FQGTGA. V was shortened by 2 bases and J by 1 base, with 11 bases between the two germline ends. The CDR3 is made up of 15 amino acids. CDR3 in amino acids: CASSLGSEKNTEAFF. As DNA, the CDR3 is TGTGCCAGCAGCTTAGGGTCAGAAAAGAACACTGAAGCTTTCTTT.

The V call is TRBV19, the J call TRBJ2-3; D not resolved. The CDR3 sequence is 14 residues long. Germline CDR1 is LNHDA and CDR2 is SQIVND (reference sequence). Trimming shortened V by 4 bases and J by 4 bases, and 12 bases separated the two germline ends. As DNA, the CDR3 is TGTGCCAGTAGTACTCTGCCCGGCGCAGATACGCAGTATTTT. This encodes CASSTLPGADTQYF.

The chain links TRBV5-1 to TRBJ2-2; TRBD1 agrees at 10 bases. Germline lookup yields CDR1 SGHRS and CDR2 YFSETQ. This CDR3 contains 16 residues. The V segment lost 3 bases and the J segment 2 bases; nucleotides outside the gene matches: 4. The CDR3: CASSSGQGVNTGELFF. CDR3 DNA: TGCGCCAGCAGCTCCGGACAGGGGGTCAACACCGGGGAGCTGTTTTTT. The whole variable domain, filled in from reference TRBV5-1 and TRBJ2-2, reads KAGVTQTPRYLIKTRGQQVTLSCSPISGHRSVSWYQQTPGQGLQFLFEYFSETQRNKGNFPGRFSGRQFSNSRSEMNVSTLELGDSALYLCASSSGQGVNTGELFFGEGSRLTVL.